This T cell receptor (beta chain) was documented in a study of shared clonotypes between healthy human individuals. Study observations and caveats: Enrolling few donors narrowed the genetic and exposure-history diversity that was represented.

Healthy HIV-negative adults without recent acute infections or vaccinations served as donors. Remarks on this clone: As yet, its antigen is unknown.

The CDR3 is made up of 17 amino acids. V lost 1 base and J lost 2; bases outside the gene matches: 7. Germline V lookup: CDR1 SGHTA, CDR2 FQGNSA. Every subset's genomic DNA went evenly onto several immunoSEQ plates. Original handling: Filtering differed since immunoSEQ provided only junctions, with no quality scores. The data were produced by immunoSEQ multiplex PCR, yet TCRdb's version contains in-frame clones alone and is incomplete. V, J and clone size were drawn from that table, and D and trimming were deduced from the DNA. Of about half a million clones in the sample, approximately 84% were seen once.

This sequence was found in a woman aged 35 to 49 in good health. Some clones in this sample may be carry-over from other donors' samples. V is TRBV7-2 and J is TRBJ2-7, with 11 bases identical to TRBD1. Sequencing was performed on PBMCs. In DNA form, the CDR3 reads TGTGCCAGCAGCTTAGGGGCTCCGGGACAGGGGGCCTACGAGCAGTACTTC. It translates to CASSLGAPGQGAYEQYF.